This is a list of T cell receptor beta chains from one sample in a study of T cells expressing NK-cell markers. TCRdb reprocessed the 5' RACE reads and reports one entry per CDR3 protein, with no DNA. The sample includes over 150,000 distinct CDR3 sequences. Material: blood T cells: a sorted CD56 or NKG2C T cell subset, CD4+ or CD8+ T cells, or bulk PBMC T cells (not recorded which). All receptors derive from a woman aged 50 to 60 in good health. Both conserved end residues are part of each CDR3. Each record gives: J gene, V gene, CDR3 protein.

j_gene: TRBJ2-2
v_gene: TRBV3-1
CDR3aa: CASSLYTANTGELFF

j_gene: TRBJ2-1
v_gene: TRBV20-1
CDR3aa: CSAQKTSWSSYNEQFF

j_gene: TRBJ2-1
v_gene: TRBV6-5
CDR3aa: CASTPEWDYNEQFF

j_gene: TRBJ2-5
v_gene: TRBV11-3
CDR3aa: CASNRNPDTPETQYF

j_gene: TRBJ2-5
v_gene: TRBV12-3/TRBV12-4
CDR3aa: CASSESGLAGVLETQYF

j_gene: TRBJ2-3
v_gene: TRBV9
CDR3aa: CASSYIGSTDTQYF

j_gene: TRBJ2-1
v_gene: TRBV12-3/TRBV12-4
CDR3aa: CASSIGLAEYNEQFF

j_gene: TRBJ2-7
v_gene: TRBV27
CDR3aa: CASSLSLRGTSYEQYF

j_gene: TRBJ2-1
v_gene: TRBV2
CDR3aa: CASEGPYNEQFF

j_gene: TRBJ2-1
v_gene: TRBV6-6
CDR3aa: CASSYSARGHEQFF

j_gene: TRBJ2-1
v_gene: TRBV15
CDR3aa: CATSSERPGQGDEQFF

j_gene: TRBJ1-1
v_gene: TRBV4-2
CDR3aa: CASSQDGTREDTEAFF

j_gene: TRBJ2-5
v_gene: TRBV20-1
CDR3aa: CSAPTGGLETQYF

j_gene: TRBJ2-7
v_gene: TRBV12-3/TRBV12-4
CDR3aa: CASRLSGDAYEQYF

j_gene: TRBJ2-1
v_gene: TRBV4-1
CDR3aa: CASSQVGSGSRRRNEQFF

j_gene: TRBJ1-5
v_gene: TRBV2
CDR3aa: CASSEGRILNQPQHF

j_gene: TRBJ1-1
v_gene: TRBV7-8
CDR3aa: CASSSTVNTEAFF

j_gene: TRBJ2-5
v_gene: TRBV12-3/TRBV12-4
CDR3aa: CASSLSSEETQYF

j_gene: TRBJ1-3
v_gene: TRBV29-1
CDR3aa: CSVSPTEPGNTIYF

j_gene: TRBJ2-3
v_gene: TRBV9
CDR3aa: CASSPRRETRDTQYF

j_gene: TRBJ2-3
v_gene: TRBV13
CDR3aa: CASSFPGTGGEDTQYF

j_gene: TRBJ2-2
v_gene: TRBV29-1
CDR3aa: CSVEGMANTGELFF

j_gene: TRBJ1-5
v_gene: TRBV27
CDR3aa: CADRRSNQPQHF

j_gene: TRBJ2-7
v_gene: TRBV29-1
CDR3aa: CSATGSSYEQYF

j_gene: TRBJ2-4
v_gene: TRBV3-1
CDR3aa: CASSLVRDSSKNIQYF

j_gene: TRBJ2-3
v_gene: TRBV7-6
CDR3aa: CASSLAAGVPTDTQYF

j_gene: TRBJ2-1
v_gene: TRBV6-1
CDR3aa: CASSVYGTHYNEQFF

j_gene: TRBJ2-4
v_gene: TRBV5-1
CDR3aa: CASSLGTGGAKNIQYF

j_gene: TRBJ2-5
v_gene: TRBV5-1
CDR3aa: CASKTSGQETQYF

j_gene: TRBJ2-5
v_gene: TRBV5-6
CDR3aa: CASTLPSGSETQYF

j_gene: TRBJ1-1
v_gene: TRBV12-3/TRBV12-4
CDR3aa: CASTWGDSEAFF

j_gene: TRBJ2-1
v_gene: TRBV30
CDR3aa: CAWRTYVLYNEQFF

j_gene: TRBJ2-7
v_gene: TRBV10-3
CDR3aa: CATSRDPYEQYF

j_gene: TRBJ2-1
v_gene: TRBV20-1
CDR3aa: CSARDLGLGEQFF

j_gene: TRBJ2-1
v_gene: TRBV15
CDR3aa: CATSNPGGAYNEQFF

j_gene: TRBJ2-1
v_gene: TRBV7-9
CDR3aa: CASSPGTSGRENEQFF

j_gene: TRBJ1-1
v_gene: TRBV19
CDR3aa: CASSISGQRMNTEAFF

j_gene: TRBJ2-1
v_gene: TRBV9
CDR3aa: CASSVRLAGDNEQFF

j_gene: TRBJ1-1
v_gene: TRBV4-1
CDR3aa: CASSPGAYGNTEAFF

j_gene: TRBJ2-1
v_gene: TRBV3-1
CDR3aa: CASSQAPLYNEQFF

j_gene: TRBJ2-1
v_gene: TRBV5-1
CDR3aa: CASMAGVDEQFF

j_gene: TRBJ1-1
v_gene: TRBV13
CDR3aa: CASSLASTDYTEAFF

j_gene: TRBJ2-4
v_gene: TRBV30
CDR3aa: CAGRRQGENIQYF